This T cell receptor beta chain was sequenced in a study of control samples from healthy donors and cancer patients. Generated by immunoSEQ multiplex PCR, the TCRdb table keeps only in-frame clones and is missing some. The sample yields about 150,000 clones, 90% to 95% seen once. Germline loops: CDR1 KGHDR, CDR2 SFDVKD. The CDR3 consists of 15 residues. The V gene lost 4 bases and the J gene lost 3 bases, with 13 bases spanning the gap. The source of this sequence is a man in his forties or fifties in good health. This chain uses TRBV24-1 with TRBJ2-3, with a possible D match to TRBD1 (6 bases). Sequencing was done on a sample of blood. In DNA, the CDR3 is TGTGCCACCAGTGACAGGGGTACAACAACAGATACGCAGTATTTT. Encoded protein: CATSDRGTTTDTQYF.